This T cell receptor beta chain was obtained from a study of blood T cells in healthy people across ages. In germline, CDR1 is SNHLY, CDR2 FYNNEI. Trimming took off 7 bases at V and 4 bases at J, with 22 bases between the two ends. This CDR3 region has 16 residues. A second roughly 6 to 11 cycle PCR used barcoded and J-beta primers. Every individual sample yielded 2.5 million or more paired-end reads (each containing CDR3). TCRdb redid the calling of the 5' RACE reads with MiXCR, one entry per CDR3 protein. The repertoire holds almost 800,000 distinct CDR3 sequences, more than 45% seen once, with roughly 22% in the top ten.

The rearrangement links TRBV2 to TRBJ1-2; D is unresolved. Specimen: blood. This receptor was taken from a man aged 30-40 years in good health. CDR3 sequence reads: CASNFGRNNWAYGYTF. CDR3 sequence (DNA): TGTGCCAGCAACTTCGGACGGAATAATTGGGCCTATGGCTACACCTTC.